This TCR beta chain was recovered during a study of T cells after yellow fever vaccination (dated by TCRdb to about 2019). Regarding the complete study: The SMART-Seq v4 Ultra Low Input RNA kit was used to prepare libraries from fractions with low cell numbers. Blood samples were taken at several timepoints before and after primary and secondary immunization, and bulk PBMC replicates and cell subsets were isolated. Two healthy male donors, one aged 18 to 30 and one aged 30 to 39 years, were included in the cohort. To track T-cell clones before and after primary and booster YFV17D yellow fever vaccination, bulk TCR alpha and beta repertoires were sequenced longitudinally.

This clonotype was seen a handful of times. Its antigen specificity is not known. Per-base qualities were not stored, and no clone one base away is much larger. TCR cDNA was made using 5'RACE template switching, a step that added a universal primer site and unique molecular identifiers. cDNA synthesis was primed from both the TCR alpha and TCR beta constant segments. Library amplification involved two PCR steps, and the second step added sample barcodes and sequencing adapters. Sequencing of libraries was done on Illumina HiSeq 2500 (2x100 bp) or NovaSeq (2x150 bp). The paper's processing steps were these. Demultiplexing of reads and collapsing into UMI consensus sequences were performed with MIGEC, and V(D)J alignment was carried out with MiXCR. Vaccine-responding clonotypes were identified with edgeR using replicate PBMC samples, with FDR below 0.01 and a log2 fold change above 5 up to day 15 being required. CD4 or CD8 identity was assigned to each bulk clonotype according to whether the clonotype was present at higher abundance in the sequenced CD4 repertoire or the sequenced CD8 repertoire. TCRdb reprocessing: public reads trimmed at Q25 with fastp, clones called with MiXCR, in-frame beta chains kept. Every CDR3 protein is listed once, alongside the most common genes and DNA of its rows. The V and J calls, along with clone size, are taken from TCRdb and not from the paper's own processing. The sample has 500,000 to 700,000 distinct CDR3 sequences on record, roughly 19% of them singletons. Of the sample, roughly an eighth falls within the top ten clones.

On the study overall, not on this receptor specifically: A small share of clonotypes was detected in both CD4 and CD8 compartments, with the overlap likely arising from convergent recombination. Because abundant contaminating clonotypes from the bulk population could be contained in FACS-sorted repertoires, computational filtering was required. Only a couple of donors were included in the study, so the extent to which the findings can be generalized is limited. After the booster, most of the clones that had expanded following primary vaccination were detected again (roughly 96% of CD4 and roughly nine tenths of CD8), which suggests that memory was broadly maintained. Compared with the primary T-cell response, the secondary T-cell response was weaker but faster, peaking on day 5 rather than day 15.

CDR1 is given as SGHKS and CDR2 as YYEKEE, both from the germline V gene (reference sequence). Measured from the cysteine to the phenylalanine, the CDR3 is 14 residues long. Left in the record is the CDR3 DNA by itself, 42 bases read in frame from the first base. V is reduced by 0 bases and J by 4 bases, leaving a spacing of 9 bases between them. This specimen's treatment or condition label, per the study, means: live attenuated yellow fever vaccine strain. At each blood-draw timepoint, two biological replicates of bulk PBMCs were obtained. PBMCs were isolated from peripheral blood using a standard Ficoll-Paque protocol. TriZol was used to extract RNA from bulk PBMCs, CD4 and CD8 fractions, and dextramer-positive and dextramer-negative fractions.

The specimen comprised PBMCs, sampled 15 days after the yellow fever booster vaccination. The rearrangement combines TRBV5-5 with TRBJ2-3; the D gene assignment is ambiguous. The clonotype was recovered from a man aged 25-45 years who received the YFV17D yellow fever vaccine. CDR3 loop: CASSLVAYADTQYF. The nucleotides read TGTGCCAGCAGCTTGGTTGCCTATGCAGATACGCAGTATTTT.